These 29 T cell receptor beta chains were sequenced from one sample in a study of cytomegalovirus exposure and HLA in healthy donors (dated by TCRdb to about 2017). Library preparation employed the immunoSEQ multiplex PCR assay. A mixture of 60 forward primers for TCR Vbeta segments and 13 reverse primers for TCR Jbeta segments was used in the multiplex PCR. Here the immuneACCESS table is served through TCRdb, limited to in-frame sequences with V and J called. Missing clones are a known gap in these copies; in checked studies unresolved V genes cover under half, and the rest lacks a known reason. In this sample's table one finds some 200,000 clones. The ten largest make up roughly 0.74% of the sample. Sequencing was carried out using PBMCs. Receptors originate from a boy aged 10-17 years in good health and CMV-seronegative.

The chain couples TRBV5-1 to TRBJ2-7; 7 bases map to TRBD1. J was trimmed by 3 bases and V by 0 bases; bases with no gene match: 6. Germline loops: CDR1 SGHRS, CDR2 YFSETQ. The CDR3 is made up of 15 amino acids. CDR3 sequence reads: CASSLAVSGGYEQYF. In nucleotides, the CDR3 is TGCGCCAGCAGCTTGGCGGTATCAGGGGGCTACGAGCAGTACTTC.

The gene calls are TRBV19 and TRBJ1-1; the D gene is possibly TRBD1 (6 bases). The ends were cut back, 3 bases at V and 1 base at J, with 15 bases in the middle. This CDR3 region has 16 residues. Germline V lookup: CDR1 LNHDA, CDR2 SQIVND (reference sequence). In DNA form, the CDR3 reads TGTGCCAGTAGTATTCCCTCCCCGGGACAGAACACTGAAGCTTTCTTT. Protein: CASSIPSPGQNTEAFF.

This chain connects TRBV23-1 to TRBJ2-7; maybe TRBD2 (5 bases). TRBV23-1 is an ORF; its function is uncertain. The CDR3 loop spans 15 amino acids. Trimming removed 3 bases from V and 0 bases from J, with 12 bases in between. The CDR3 DNA follows: TGCGCCAGCAGTCATTGGAGGACGAGCTCCTACGAGCAGTACTTC. Translated, it gives CASSHWRTSSYEQYF.

This chain uses TRBV6-4 with TRBJ2-2; the match to TRBD1 covers 8 bases. Germline values: CDR1 MRHNA, CDR2 SNTAGT. CDR3 size: 15 residues. Trimming took 5 bases from V and 7 from J; bases not matched to a gene: 9. CDR3 bases: TGTGCCAGCAGTAACAGGGGGAGTTATAACGGGGAGCTGTTTTTT. This codes for CASSNRGSYNGELFF.

The rearrangement uses TRBV30 and TRBJ1-2; D perhaps matches TRBD1 (5 bases). This CDR3 comprises 13 residues. Germline CDR1 and CDR2: GTSNPN and SVGIG (reference sequence). V lost 0 bases to trimming and J lost 8 bases, with 13 bases between them. For the CDR3, the DNA is TGTGCCTGGAGTGTGGCCAGGGTAGGAGGCTACACCTTC. Its protein product is CAWSVARVGGYTF.

V and J are TRBV6-5 and TRBJ2-3; TRBD2 matches at 7 bases. V lost 6 bases to trimming and J lost 3 bases; unmatched junction nucleotides: 9. CDR1 is MNHEY and CDR2 is SVGAGI in the germline V gene. CDR3 length equals 15 residues. CDR3 DNA: TGTGCCAGCAGCCTGACTAGCTGGGGTACAGATACGCAGTATTTT. Protein sequence: CASSLTSWGTDTQYF.

This rearrangement joins TRBV9 to TRBJ1-2; D is perhaps TRBD1 (6 bases). The CDR3 is made up of 17 amino acids. V lost 2 bases, J lost 8 bases, and 25 bases lay in between. Germline-derived CDR1 and CDR2 are SGDLS and YYNGEE. This CDR3 is CASSVRPLQGGGKGYTF. The DNA of the CDR3 is TGTGCCAGCAGCGTTCGACCACTACAGGGTGGGGGAAAGGGCTACACCTTC.

V gene TRBV6-6 combines with J gene TRBJ2-5; no definite D call. The germline CDR1 and CDR2 sequences are MNHNY and SVGAGI (reference sequence). The CDR3 has 14 amino acids. Trimming stripped 7 bases from V and 0 bases from J, with 12 bases between. Here the CDR3 reads CASTVGRNQETQYF. CDR3 DNA: TGTGCCAGCACCGTTGGCAGAAACCAAGAGACCCAGTACTTC.

V is TRBV15 and J is TRBJ2-7, with TRBD2 as a possible D gene (6 bases). The CDR3 totals 13 residues. CDR1 and CDR2 (germline): LNHNV, YYDKDF (reference sequence). The ends were cut back, 3 bases at V and 5 bases at J, with 11 bases in the middle. The CDR3 loop reads CATSRGGIDEQYF. The CDR3 DNA is TGTGCCACCAGCAGGGGGGGTATCGACGAGCAGTACTTC.

This sequence joins TRBV6-1 and TRBJ1-1; D is ambiguous. Trimming shortened V by 3 bases and J by 1 base, and 15 bases separated the two germline ends. The CDR3 has 16 amino acids. In germline, CDR1 is MNHNS, CDR2 SASEGT. The CDR3 region is CASSEGPYVRNTEAFF. The CDR3 DNA is TGTGCCAGCAGTGAGGGCCCGTACGTGAGGAACACTGAAGCTTTCTTT.

The rearrangement links TRBV6-4 to TRBJ1-2; D remains unclear. Trimming removed 4 bases at V and 8 bases at J, with 20 bases between. Germline assignment: CDR1 MRHNA and CDR2 SNTAGT. This CDR3 is 15 amino acids long. The CDR3 bases are TGTGCCAGCAGTGCGGAGGACGGCTTTCCTGAGGGCTACACCTTC. Residues: CASSAEDGFPEGYTF.

V and J are TRBV7-9 and TRBJ1-1, with D perhaps matching TRBD1 (5 bases). The CDR3 consists of 16 residues. Trimming pared 1 base from V and 4 bases from J, leaving 16 bases between. Per germline, CDR1 SEHNR and CDR2 FQNEAQ (reference sequence). Written as DNA, the CDR3 is TGTGCCAGCAGCTTAGAAACAGCGGGTAGGGGCACTGAAGCTTTCTTT. This encodes CASSLETAGRGTEAFF. The whole variable domain, filled in from reference TRBV7-9 and TRBJ1-1, reads DTGVSQNPRHKITKRGQNVTFRCDPISEHNRLYWYRQTLGQGPEFLTYFQNEAQLEKSRLLSDRFSAERPKGSFSTLEIQRTEQGDSAMYLCASSLETAGRGTEAFFGQGTRLTVV.

The rearrangement joins TRBV7-9 to TRBJ2-7; D is undetermined. V was trimmed by 4 bases and J by 7 bases, leaving 11 bases between them. CDR1 and CDR2 (germline): SEHNR, FQNEAQ (reference sequence). The CDR3 contains 12 residues. DNA for the CDR3: TGTGCCAGCAGCTCACTTTCGCGGGAGCAGTACTTC. This gives the protein CASSSLSREQYF.

The chain carries TRBV7-6 and TRBJ1-4, with D possibly matching TRBD1 (5 bases). The CDR3 length is 14 residues. The germline V gene encodes CDR1 SGHVS and CDR2 FNYEAQ. V lost 2 bases and J lost 7, with 11 bases in between. CDR3 DNA: TGTGCCAGCAGCTTAAGGGGCGAAGGTGAAAAACTGTTTTTT. It translates to CASSLRGEGEKLFF.

V and J are TRBV5-1 and TRBJ1-1; TRBD1 might be the D (6 bases). V was trimmed by 4 bases and J by 1 base, leaving 14 bases between them. CDR3 length equals 15 residues. Germline V lookup: CDR1 SGHRS, CDR2 YFSETQ. CDR3 sequence (DNA): TGCGCCAGCAGCCTGGCCGGGACACCGAACACTGAAGCTTTCTTT. Its translation: CASSLAGTPNTEAFF.

The chain links TRBV30 to TRBJ1-5, with 8 bases that match TRBD1. V trimming: 3 bases; J trimming: 7 bases; junction bases outside the gene matches: 5. The germline V gene has CDR1 GTSNPN and CDR2 SVGIG (reference sequence). The CDR3 extends over 13 amino acids. The DNA for the CDR3 is TGTGCCTGGAGCGATCCAGGGGGCCAGCCCCAGCATTTT. Its protein product is CAWSDPGGQPQHF.

This chain connects TRBV7-2 to TRBJ1-1; 10 bases are a match to TRBD1. This CDR3 has 14 residues. Germline CDR1 and CDR2: SGHTA and FQGNSA. Losses at the gene ends were 5 bases for V and 4 bases for J; bases not matched to a gene: 4. In nucleotides, the CDR3 is TGTGCCAGCAGCGCCAGGACAGGGGGCACTGAAGCTTTCTTT. This codes for CASSARTGGTEAFF.

V is TRBV6-5 and J is TRBJ1-5, with D unclear. The CDR3 extends over 12 amino acids. Trimming pared 6 bases from V and 3 bases from J, leaving 6 bases between. The germline V gene encodes CDR1 MNHEY and CDR2 SVGAGI. CDR3 in DNA: TGTGCCAGCAGGGGAGACAATCAGCCCCAGCATTTT. Translation gives CASRGDNQPQHF.

The J gene is TRBJ2-5, the V gene TRBV2; 10 nucleotides agree with TRBD2. V dropped 7 bases and J dropped 5; count of bases not matched to a gene: 4. The germline CDR1 and CDR2 sequences are SNHLY and FYNNEI. The CDR3 sequence is 13 residues long. CDR3 coding DNA: TGTGCCAGCAACCTAGCGGGGGAGGAGACCCAGTACTTC. Its translation is CASNLAGEETQYF.

V gene TRBV7-2 combines with J gene TRBJ2-1, with D perhaps matching TRBD2 (6 bases). This CDR3 contains 16 residues. Germline V gene data show CDR1 as SGHTA and CDR2 as FQGNSA. The ends were cut back, 2 bases at V and 0 bases at J, with 11 bases in the middle. In DNA, the CDR3 is TGTGCCAGCAGCTTAATCGGGCGGGGCTCCTACAATGAGCAGTTCTTC. Its protein is CASSLIGRGSYNEQFF. The complete variable domain, with remaining parts taken from reference TRBV7-2 and TRBJ2-1, reads GAGVSQSPSNKVTEKGKDVELRCDPISGHTALYWYRQSLGQGLEFLIYFQGNSAPDKSGLPSDRFSAERTGGSVSTLTIQRTQQEDSAVYLCASSLIGRGSYNEQFFGPGTRLTVL.

V usage is TRBV6-1 and J usage is TRBJ2-1, with TRBD2 identical over 12 bases. CDR1 and CDR2 from the germline V gene are MNHNS and SASEGT. V was clipped by 3 bases and J by 5 bases; unmatched bases: 2. This CDR3 is built from 15 residues. CDR3: CASSETSGGHNEQFF. The CDR3 nucleotides are TGTGCCAGCAGTGAGACTAGCGGGGGACACAATGAGCAGTTCTTC.

The CDR3: CATVGGISYEQYF. Here the CDR3 DNA reads TGTGCCACTGTCGGGGGGATCTCCTACGAGCAGTACTTC. The chain employs TRBV28 and TRBJ2-7, with 7 bases matching TRBD2. With V trimmed by 10 bases and J by 0 bases, 6 bases remained unmatched. The germline gives CDR1 MDHEN, CDR2 SYDVKM. The CDR3 totals 13 residues. Using reference TRBV28 and TRBJ2-7 for the parts outside the CDR3, the full variable domain is DVKVTQSSRYLVKRTGEKVFLECVQDMDHENMFWYRQDPGLGLRLIYFSYDVKMKEKGDIPEGYSVSREKKERFSLILESASTNQTSMYLCATVGGISYEQYFGPGTRLTVT.

The chain couples TRBV9 to TRBJ2-3; D might be TRBD2 (6 bases). Trimming stripped 4 bases from V and 4 bases from J, with 13 bases between. Germline loops: CDR1 SGDLS, CDR2 YYNGEE. This CDR3 comprises 14 residues. The DNA for the CDR3 is TGTGCCAGCAGCCCCCGGAGGGGCGCAGATACGCAGTATTTT. Translation gives CASSPRRGADTQYF.

The chain is built from TRBV19 and TRBJ1-5, with a possible D match to TRBD1 (6 bases). The CDR3 covers 15 residues. Germline assignment: CDR1 LNHDA and CDR2 SQIVND (reference sequence). Deletions cut 3 bases from V and 3 bases from J, with 12 bases between. The CDR3 region has the DNA TGTGCCAGTAGTATGACAGGTGATACCAATCAGCCCCAGCATTTT. This sequence encodes CASSMTGDTNQPQHF. The full variable domain, in which reference TRBV19 and TRBJ1-5 provide the parts outside the CDR3, is DGGITQSPKYLFRKEGQNVTLSCEQNLNHDAMYWYRQDPGQGLRLIYYSQIVNDFQKGDIAEGYSVSREKKESFPLTVTSAQKNPTAFYLCASSMTGDTNQPQHFGDGTRLSIL.

This chain uses TRBV4-2 with TRBJ2-5; 7 bases map to TRBD2. This CDR3 has 15 amino acids. V trimming: 1 base; J trimming: 2 bases; junction bases outside the gene matches: 4. CDR1 is LGHNA and CDR2 is YNFKEQ in the germline V gene. The CDR3, as DNA: TGTGCCAGCAGCCAAGTTCACGGGGGGCAAGAGACCCAGTACTTC. Protein product: CASSQVHGGQETQYF.

V is TRBV4-3 and J is TRBJ2-5, with 15 bases fitting TRBD2. CDR3 length: 20 residues. The germline V gene has CDR1 LGHNA and CDR2 YSLEER. V lost 4 bases and J lost 4; bases outside the gene matches: 16. Here the CDR3 reads CASSRSFSGTSGGSGETQYF. The CDR3 DNA is TGCGCCAGCAGCCGTTCCTTTTCCGGGACTAGCGGGGGGAGTGGAGAGACCCAGTACTTC.

The CDR3 nucleotides read TGTGCCAGTACCGTAACGGGGAACACTGAAGCTTTCTTT. Its protein is CASTVTGNTEAFF. The V and J genes are TRBV19 and TRBJ1-1; D is unresolved. Looked up from germline, CDR1 is LNHDA and CDR2 is SQIVND (reference sequence). The CDR3 has 13 residues. Trimming left V 7 bases short and J 1 base short, with 10 bases between.

V usage is TRBV5-1 and J usage is TRBJ1-3; D remains unclear. V was clipped by 4 bases and J by 2 bases, with 16 bases between them. The germline CDR1 and CDR2 sequences are SGHRS and YFSETQ. This CDR3 region has 16 residues. CDR3 region: CASSRFDNSAGNTIYF. The CDR3 DNA reads TGCGCCAGCAGCCGTTTTGACAATTCGGCTGGAAACACCATATATTTT.

The V and J genes are TRBV5-1 and TRBJ1-5; TRBD1 agrees at 10 bases. V was clipped by 3 bases and J by 5 bases; unmatched bases: 2. CDR3 length: 14 amino acids. The germline V gene encodes CDR1 SGHRS and CDR2 YFSETQ. CDR3 nucleotide sequence: TGCGCCAGCAGCTCAGGACAGGGGGATCAGCCCCAGCATTTT. It specifies CASSSGQGDQPQHF.